The present T cell receptor beta chain was sequenced within a study of T cell repertoires in cytomegalovirus infection. Across the whole study: In public TCR beta signatures, there were indications of both CMV infection and matching HLA type.

Study-level findings and limits: Adding up the frequency of public TCR beta families identified people who carried CMV plus the relevant HLA.

Using its own MiXCR run on the reads, TCRdb lists one record per CDR3 protein. The sample holds 510,000 or so distinct CDR3 sequences, approximately 25% seen once. This clonotype showed up many times. The antigen remains undetermined. CDR1 is SGHTA and CDR2 is FQGNSA in the germline V gene. The ends were cut back, 1 base at V and 9 bases at J, with 16 bases in the middle. This CDR3 comprises 14 residues. The clonotype was recovered from a human donor in good health (CMV status not recorded). Some clones in this sample may be carry-over from other donors' samples. The chain couples TRBV7-2 to TRBJ2-7; possibly TRBD2 for D (5 bases). The specimen sequenced was PBMCs. The CDR3 region is CASSLEVLRALQYF. In nucleotides, the CDR3 is TGTGCCAGCAGCTTAGAAGTATTGCGGGCTTTGCAGTACTTC.